The 13 T cell receptor beta chains in this list originate from one sample, sequenced in a study of identical twins. From the 5' RACE reads, TCRdb called clonotypes with MiXCR, one entry per CDR3 protein. The sample records approximately 210,000 distinct CDR3 sequences, 6.5% being singletons. The same data also contributed to another study, on T cells expressing NK-cell markers.

Sequencing was carried out using CD8+ T cells sorted from blood. These receptors originate from a woman in her late teens or twenties in good health.

This clonotype was seen repeatedly, ten times or more. This chain connects TRBV4-3 to TRBJ2-1; TRBD2 matches at 7 bases. The junction had 11 bases not matched to a gene; V was cut back by 3 bases and J by 15 bases. This CDR3 region has 13 residues. CDR1 and CDR2 (germline): LGHNA, YSLEER. CDR3 DNA: TGCGCCAGCAGCCAGGATAATTCCGGGAGGACGTTCTTC. The encoded protein is CASSQDNSGRTFF.

This chain connects TRBV12-5 to TRBJ2-5; D call uncertain. The CDR3 has 13 residues. Per germline, CDR1 LGHNT and CDR2 FRNRAP. Trimming shortened V by 6 bases and J by 5 bases, and 13 bases separated the two germline ends. This CDR3 is CASGNLVWETQYF. The CDR3 nucleotides read TGTGCTAGTGGAAATCTAGTCTGGGAGACCCAGTACTTC.

V is TRBV24-1 and J is TRBJ1-3; D gene unclear. This CDR3 has 17 residues. V lost 4 bases and J 2 bases, leaving 17 bases between the germline ends. Germline lookup yields CDR1 KGHDR and CDR2 SFDVKD. CDR3 DNA: TGTGCCACCAGTGAAGAGGGTATAGAAGACACTGGAAACACCATATATTTT. Encoded protein: CATSEEGIEDTGNTIYF.

The table lists this clonotype with a few counts. The rearrangement joins TRBV7-6 to TRBJ1-2; D may be TRBD1 (6 bases). Looked up from germline, CDR1 is SGHVS and CDR2 is FNYEAQ. V was clipped by 1 base and J by 4 bases, with 13 bases between them. The CDR3 is 15 residues long. The CDR3 loop is CASSLGGPVAYGYTF. The CDR3 DNA follows: TGTGCCAGCAGCTTAGGGGGGCCCGTGGCCTATGGCTACACCTTC.

This clonotype turned up a few times. The chain is built from TRBV29-1 and TRBJ2-3, with TRBD1 identical over 9 bases. This CDR3 spans 15 amino acids. V gave up 3 bases and J gave up 3 bases; unmatched junction bases: 7. Germline V lookup: CDR1 SQVTM, CDR2 ANQGSEA. The CDR3 loop reads CSVDDGTGRTDTQYF. CDR3 coding DNA: TGCAGCGTTGATGACGGGACAGGGCGGACAGATACGCAGTATTTT.

This clonotype was observed a handful of times. The CDR3 protein is CASSYSRQGPYNEQFF. CDR3 nucleotides: TGTGCCAGCAGTTACTCTCGTCAGGGCCCCTACAATGAGCAGTTCTTC. The chain couples TRBV6-5 to TRBJ2-1; tentatively, D is TRBD1 (5 bases). The CDR3 consists of 16 residues. V was trimmed by 0 bases and J by 2 bases, leaving 11 bases between them. Per germline, CDR1 MNHEY and CDR2 SVGAGI.

For the CDR3, the DNA is TGTGCCAGCAGTTTGGGTGGACTGGGGCAGTTCTTC. Amino acids: CASSLGGLGQFF. V is TRBV12-3 or TRBV12-4 and J is TRBJ2-1; a possible D gene is TRBD2 (5 bases). V gave up 3 bases and J gave up 12 bases, with 12 bases separating them. The CDR3 consists of 12 residues.

This clonotype was seen only a few times. V and J are TRBV19 and TRBJ2-1; 13 bases align to TRBD2. The V and J ends lost 5 bases and 9 bases, in that order; junction bases with no gene match: 7. The CDR3 covers 15 residues. Germline lookup yields CDR1 LNHDA and CDR2 SQIVND (reference sequence). For the CDR3, the DNA is TGTGCCAGTAGTCCTACTAGCGGGAGGGCCAGTGAGCAGTTCTTC. It encodes CASSPTSGRASEQFF.

This chain connects TRBV13 to TRBJ1-2; TRBD1 might be the D (6 bases). The ends were cut back, 7 bases at V and 2 bases at J, with 14 bases in the middle. The CDR3 is made up of 14 amino acids. Germline CDR1 is PRHDT and CDR2 is FYEKMQ (reference sequence). CDR3 DNA sequence: TGTGCCAGCATCCCCCCAGGGGCCAACTATGGCTACACCTTC. It is translated as CASIPPGANYGYTF.

This clonotype was found many times. The chain links TRBV12-3 or TRBV12-4 to TRBJ2-5; D ambiguous. Trimming pared 6 bases from V and 6 bases from J, leaving 17 bases between. This CDR3 has 14 amino acids. In DNA, the CDR3 is TGTGCCAGCAGCCCCGGCCCTTCTCAACAGACCCAGTACTTC. This codes for CASSPGPSQQTQYF.

The gene calls are TRBV20-1 and TRBJ1-2; 9 positions match TRBD1. V dropped 6 bases and J dropped 4; count of bases not matched to a gene: 6. The CDR3 contains 13 residues. CDR1 is DFQATT, CDR2 SNEGSKA, per germline (reference sequence). The CDR3 loop reads CSAGDRVAYGYTF. CDR3 coding DNA: TGCAGTGCAGGGGACAGGGTGGCCTATGGCTACACCTTC.

This clonotype was observed a few times. The rearrangement joins TRBV14 to TRBJ2-7; possibly TRBD1 for D (6 bases). This CDR3 has 12 amino acids. V lost 6 bases and J lost 4, with 10 bases in between. Germline CDR1 and CDR2: SGHDN and FVKESK. In DNA, the CDR3 is TGTGCCAGCAGTTCGGACAGATACGAGCAGTACTTC. The encoded protein is CASSSDRYEQYF.

In this sample, this clonotype turned up many times. This sequence joins TRBV13 and TRBJ1-4; D is ambiguous. Looked up from germline, CDR1 is PRHDT and CDR2 is FYEKMQ (reference sequence). Trimming removed 0 bases from V and 8 bases from J, with 10 bases in between. The CDR3 totals 14 residues. CDR3 sequence: CASSLGQAGEKLFF. CDR3 coding DNA: TGTGCCAGCAGCTTAGGGCAGGCGGGGGAAAAACTGTTTTTT. The full variable domain, its missing parts supplied by reference TRBV13 and TRBJ1-4, is AAGVIQSPRHLIKEKRETATLKCYPIPRHDTVYWYQQGPGQDPQFLISFYEKMQSDKGSIPDRFSAQQFSDYHSELNMSSLELGDSALYFCASSLGQAGEKLFFGSGTQLSVL.